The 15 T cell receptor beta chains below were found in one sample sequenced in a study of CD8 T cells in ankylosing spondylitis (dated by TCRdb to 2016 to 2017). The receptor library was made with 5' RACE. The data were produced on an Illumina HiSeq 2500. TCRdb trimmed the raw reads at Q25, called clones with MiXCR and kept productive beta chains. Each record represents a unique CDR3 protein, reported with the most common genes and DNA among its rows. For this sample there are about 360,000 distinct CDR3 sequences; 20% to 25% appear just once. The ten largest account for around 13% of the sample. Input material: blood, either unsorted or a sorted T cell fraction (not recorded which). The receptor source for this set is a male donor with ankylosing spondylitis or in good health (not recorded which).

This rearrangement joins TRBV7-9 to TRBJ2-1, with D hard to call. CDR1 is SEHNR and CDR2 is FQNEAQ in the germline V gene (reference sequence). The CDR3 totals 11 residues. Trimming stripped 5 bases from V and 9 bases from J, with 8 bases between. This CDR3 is CASSTVSEQFF. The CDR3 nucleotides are TGTGCCAGCAGCACAGTCAGTGAGCAGTTCTTC.

The CDR3 sequence: CSVQAFQGAGELFF. CDR3 DNA: TGCAGCGTCCAAGCCTTCCAGGGAGCCGGGGAGCTGTTTTTT. The gene calls are TRBV29-1 and TRBJ2-2; tentatively, D is TRBD1 or TRBD2 (5 bases each). The CDR3 runs 14 residues. The V end lost 6 bases, the J end lost 6 bases, and 17 bases lay between the germline ends. Germline CDR1 reads SQVTM; CDR2 reads ANQGSEA.

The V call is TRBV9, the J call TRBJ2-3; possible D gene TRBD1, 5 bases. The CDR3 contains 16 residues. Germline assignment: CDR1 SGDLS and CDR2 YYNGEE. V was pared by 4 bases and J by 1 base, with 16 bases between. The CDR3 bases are TGTGCCAGCAGCCCGTCACAGGTCTGGGGCACAGATACGCAGTATTTT. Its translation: CASSPSQVWGTDTQYF.

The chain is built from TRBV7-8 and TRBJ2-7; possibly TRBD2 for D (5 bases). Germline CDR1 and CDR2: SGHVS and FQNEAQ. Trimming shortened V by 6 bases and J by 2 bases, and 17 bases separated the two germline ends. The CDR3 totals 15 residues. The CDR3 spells CASRPTGDTAYEQYF. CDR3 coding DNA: TGTGCCAGCAGACCGACCGGGGATACCGCCTACGAGCAGTACTTC.

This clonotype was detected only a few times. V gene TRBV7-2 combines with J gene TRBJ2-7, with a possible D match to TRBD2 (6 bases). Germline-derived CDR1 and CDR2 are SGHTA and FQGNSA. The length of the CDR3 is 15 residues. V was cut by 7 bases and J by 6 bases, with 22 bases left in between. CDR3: CASNTFTTQGGEQYF. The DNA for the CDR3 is TGTGCCAGCAACACCTTCACAACCCAGGGAGGCGAGCAGTACTTC.

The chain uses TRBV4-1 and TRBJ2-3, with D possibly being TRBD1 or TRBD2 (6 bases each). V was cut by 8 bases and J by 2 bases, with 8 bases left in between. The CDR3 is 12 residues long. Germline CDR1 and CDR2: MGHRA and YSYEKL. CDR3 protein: CASGGLTDTQYF. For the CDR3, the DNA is TGCGCCAGCGGGGGGCTCACAGATACGCAGTATTTT.

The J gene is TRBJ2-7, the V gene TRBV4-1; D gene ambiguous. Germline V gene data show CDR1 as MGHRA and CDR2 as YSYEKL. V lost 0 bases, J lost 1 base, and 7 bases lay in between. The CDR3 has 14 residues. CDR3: CASSQDIPSYEQYF. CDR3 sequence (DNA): TGCGCCAGCAGCCAAGATATCCCTTCCTACGAGCAGTACTTC.

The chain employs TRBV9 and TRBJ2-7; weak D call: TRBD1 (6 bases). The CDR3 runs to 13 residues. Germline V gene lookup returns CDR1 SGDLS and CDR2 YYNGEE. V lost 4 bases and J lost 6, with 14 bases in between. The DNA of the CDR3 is TGTGCCAGCAGCACGGGACATATTGGCGAGCAGTACTTC. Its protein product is CASSTGHIGEQYF.

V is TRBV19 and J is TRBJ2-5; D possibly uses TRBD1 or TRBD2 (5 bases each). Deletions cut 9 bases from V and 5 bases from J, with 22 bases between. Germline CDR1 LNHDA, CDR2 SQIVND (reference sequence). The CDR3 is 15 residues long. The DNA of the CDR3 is TGTGCCAGCAAGCCCGGGGCCTACGGGGACGAGACCCAGTACTTC. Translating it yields CASKPGAYGDETQYF.

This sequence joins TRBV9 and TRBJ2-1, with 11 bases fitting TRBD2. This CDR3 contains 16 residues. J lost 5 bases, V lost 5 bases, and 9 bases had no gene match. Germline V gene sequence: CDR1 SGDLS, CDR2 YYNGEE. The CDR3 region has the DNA TGTGCCAGCAGTGATGCCGGGACTAGCGGACACAATGAGCAGTTCTTC. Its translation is CASSDAGTSGHNEQFF.

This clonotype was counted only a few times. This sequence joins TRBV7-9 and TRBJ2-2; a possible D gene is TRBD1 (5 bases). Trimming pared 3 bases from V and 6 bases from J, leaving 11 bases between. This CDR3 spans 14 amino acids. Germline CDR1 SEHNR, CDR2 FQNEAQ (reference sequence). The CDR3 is CASSFRQSSGELFF. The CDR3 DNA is TGTGCCAGCAGCTTCAGACAGTCATCCGGGGAGCTGTTTTTT. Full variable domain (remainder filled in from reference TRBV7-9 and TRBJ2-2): DTGVSQNPRHKITKRGQNVTFRCDPISEHNRLYWYRQTLGQGPEFLTYFQNEAQLEKSRLLSDRFSAERPKGSFSTLEIQRTEQGDSAMYLCASSFRQSSGELFFGEGSRLTVL.

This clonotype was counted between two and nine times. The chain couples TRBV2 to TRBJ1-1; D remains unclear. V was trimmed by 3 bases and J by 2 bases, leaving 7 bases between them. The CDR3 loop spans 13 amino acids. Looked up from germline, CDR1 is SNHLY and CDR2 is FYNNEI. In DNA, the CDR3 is TGTGCCAGCAGTGACAACACTAACACTGAAGCTTTCTTT. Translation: CASSDNTNTEAFF.

CDR3 region: CASSFEPSMAQYF. CDR3 nucleotides: TGTGCCAGCAGTTTCGAGCCATCTATGGCGCAGTACTTC. The chain uses TRBV12-3 or TRBV12-4 and TRBJ2-7; the D is unclear. Deletions cut 3 bases from V and 9 bases from J, with 15 bases between. CDR3 length: 13 residues.

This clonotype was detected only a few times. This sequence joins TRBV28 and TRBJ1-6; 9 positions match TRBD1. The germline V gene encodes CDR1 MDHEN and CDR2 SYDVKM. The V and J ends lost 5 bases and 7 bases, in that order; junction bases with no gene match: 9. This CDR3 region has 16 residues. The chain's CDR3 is CASSHRDRDLNSPLHF. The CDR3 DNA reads TGTGCCAGCAGTCACCGGGACAGGGACCTAAATTCACCCCTCCACTTT.

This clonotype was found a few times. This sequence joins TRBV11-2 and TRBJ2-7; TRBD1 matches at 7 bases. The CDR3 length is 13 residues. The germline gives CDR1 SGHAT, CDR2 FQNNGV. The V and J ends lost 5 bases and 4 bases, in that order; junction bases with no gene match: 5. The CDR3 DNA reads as TGTGCCAGCAGCGCCCGGACAGGTTACGAGCAGTACTTC. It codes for CASSARTGYEQYF.